The clone carrying this T cell receptor beta chain was seen a handful of times. Its target is unknown. These data originate in a study of breast tumors, draining lymph nodes, adjacent tissues. Overall study results and limits: Data fit most tumor T cells coming from lymph node, expanding in tumor. Luminal-like breast cancer showed significantly greater tumor-nontumor repertoire similarity than basal-like breast cancer did. The lymph node origin of tumor T cells was framed as consistent with a hypothesis, not demonstrated. Compared with lymph nodes, tumors were less diverse; compared with nontumor tissue, more.

Axillary draining lymph nodes of breast cancer patients supplied the node samples. V lost 5 bases and J 4 bases, leaving 20 bases between the germline ends. This CDR3 is 17 amino acids long. MiXCR, run by TCRdb on the multiplex PCR reads, gives a single entry per CDR3 protein. The repertoire holds more than 85,000 distinct CDR3 sequences, with 21% as singletons. The sequenced material came from axillary lymph node tissue. This rearrangement joins TRBV12-3 or TRBV12-4 to TRBJ2-2; D is perhaps TRBD2 (7 bases). The receptor comes from a female donor with breast cancer. Some clones in this sample may be carry-over from other donors' samples. The CDR3 here is CASSRVVGGGSTGELFF. The CDR3 DNA reads TGTGCCAGCAGTCGGGTAGTGGGGGGGGGCTCCACCGGGGAGCTGTTTTTT.